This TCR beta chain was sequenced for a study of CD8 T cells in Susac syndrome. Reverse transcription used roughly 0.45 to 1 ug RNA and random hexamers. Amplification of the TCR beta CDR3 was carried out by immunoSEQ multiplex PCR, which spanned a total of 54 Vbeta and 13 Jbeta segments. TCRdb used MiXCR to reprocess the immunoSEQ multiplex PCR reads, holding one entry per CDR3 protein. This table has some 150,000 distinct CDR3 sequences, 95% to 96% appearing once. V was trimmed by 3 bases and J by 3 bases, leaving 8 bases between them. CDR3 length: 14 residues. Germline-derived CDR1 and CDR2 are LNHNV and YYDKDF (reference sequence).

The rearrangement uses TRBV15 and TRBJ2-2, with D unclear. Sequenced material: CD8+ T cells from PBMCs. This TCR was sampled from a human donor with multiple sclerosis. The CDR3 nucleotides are TGTGCCACCAGCAGGCTAGGCGACACCGGGGAGCTGTTTTTT. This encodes CATSRLGDTGELFF. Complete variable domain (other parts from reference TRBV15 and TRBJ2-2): DAMVIQNPRYQVTQFGKPVTLSCSQTLNHNVMYWYQQKSSQAPKLLFHYYDKDFNNEADTPDNFQSRRPNTSFCFLDIRSPGLGDTAMYLCATSRLGDTGELFFGEGSRLTVL.